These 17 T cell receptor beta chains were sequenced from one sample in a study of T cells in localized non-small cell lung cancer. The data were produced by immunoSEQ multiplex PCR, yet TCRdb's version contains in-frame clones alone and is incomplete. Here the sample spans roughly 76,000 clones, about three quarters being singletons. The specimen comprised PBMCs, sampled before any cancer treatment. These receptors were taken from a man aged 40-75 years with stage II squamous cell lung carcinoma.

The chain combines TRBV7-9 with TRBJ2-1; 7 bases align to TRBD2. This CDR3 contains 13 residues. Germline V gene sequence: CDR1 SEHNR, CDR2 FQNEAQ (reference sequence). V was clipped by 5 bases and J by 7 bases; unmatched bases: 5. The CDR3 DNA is TGTGCCAGCAGCCTCTCGGGAGGTAATGAGCAGTTCTTC. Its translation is CASSLSGGNEQFF.

In DNA form, the CDR3 reads TGTGCCAGCAGCTCCTTAGCGGGGGGAATCACCGGGGAGCTGTTTTTT. Its protein is CASSSLAGGITGELFF. V is TRBV5-6 and J is TRBJ2-2; 10 bases agree with TRBD2. With V trimmed by 3 bases and J by 4 bases, 6 bases remained unmatched. The CDR3 runs to 16 residues. Germline V CDR1 and CDR2: SGHDT, YYEEEE.

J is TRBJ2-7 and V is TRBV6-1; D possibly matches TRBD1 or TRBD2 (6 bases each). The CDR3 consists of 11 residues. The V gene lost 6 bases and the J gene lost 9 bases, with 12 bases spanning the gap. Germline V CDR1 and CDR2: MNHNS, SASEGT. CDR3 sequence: CASRGGSGQYF. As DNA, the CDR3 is TGTGCCAGCAGAGGGGGGAGCGGGCAGTACTTC.

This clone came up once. CDR3 sequence (DNA): TGTGCCAGCAGCCAAGATCAAGGTAGCTACGAGCAGTACTTC. Protein product: CASSQDQGSYEQYF. The chain has TRBV4-2 and TRBJ2-7; no clear D gene. V dropped 0 bases and J dropped 3 bases, with 9 bases sitting between them. CDR3 length equals 14 residues. Germline V gene sequence: CDR1 LGHNA, CDR2 YNFKEQ.

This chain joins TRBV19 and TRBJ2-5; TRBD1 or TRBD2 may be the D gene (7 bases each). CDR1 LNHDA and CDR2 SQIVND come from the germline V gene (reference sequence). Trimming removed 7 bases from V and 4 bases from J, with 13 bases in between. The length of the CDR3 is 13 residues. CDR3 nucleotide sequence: TGTGCCAGTAATCCCAGGGGGGGAGAGACCCAGTACTTC. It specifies CASNPRGGETQYF.

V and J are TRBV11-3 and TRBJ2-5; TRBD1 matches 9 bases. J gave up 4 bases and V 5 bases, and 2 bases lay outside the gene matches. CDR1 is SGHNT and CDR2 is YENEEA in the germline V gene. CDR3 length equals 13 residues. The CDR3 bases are TGTGCCAGCAGCGCGGACAGGGGAGAGACCCAGTACTTC. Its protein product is CASSADRGETQYF.

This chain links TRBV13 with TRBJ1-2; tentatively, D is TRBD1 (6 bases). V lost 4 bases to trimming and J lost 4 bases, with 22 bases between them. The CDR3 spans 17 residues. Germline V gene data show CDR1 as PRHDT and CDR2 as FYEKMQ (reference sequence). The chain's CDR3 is CASSSRGAGARGYGYTF. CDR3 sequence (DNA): TGTGCCAGCAGCTCCAGGGGTGCGGGGGCTCGAGGCTATGGCTACACCTTC.

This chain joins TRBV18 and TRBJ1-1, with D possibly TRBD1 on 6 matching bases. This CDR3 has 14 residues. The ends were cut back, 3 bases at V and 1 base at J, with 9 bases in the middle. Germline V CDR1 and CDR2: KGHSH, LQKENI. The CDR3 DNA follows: TGTGCCAGCTCACCTTTGGGACAGAACACTGAAGCTTTCTTT. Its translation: CASSPLGQNTEAFF.

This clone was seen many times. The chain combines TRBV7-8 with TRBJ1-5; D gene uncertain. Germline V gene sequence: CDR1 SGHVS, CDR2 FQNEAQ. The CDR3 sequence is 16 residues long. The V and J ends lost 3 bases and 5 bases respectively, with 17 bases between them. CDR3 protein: CASSFGTARRDQPQHF. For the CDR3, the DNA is TGTGCCAGCAGCTTCGGTACGGCAAGGAGGGATCAGCCCCAGCATTTT.

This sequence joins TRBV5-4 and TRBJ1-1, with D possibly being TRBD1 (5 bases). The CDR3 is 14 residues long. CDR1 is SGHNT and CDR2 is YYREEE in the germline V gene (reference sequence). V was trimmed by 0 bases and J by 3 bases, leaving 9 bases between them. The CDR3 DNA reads TGTGCCAGCAGCTTGGCGCAGGGATACACTGAAGCTTTCTTT. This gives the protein CASSLAQGYTEAFF.

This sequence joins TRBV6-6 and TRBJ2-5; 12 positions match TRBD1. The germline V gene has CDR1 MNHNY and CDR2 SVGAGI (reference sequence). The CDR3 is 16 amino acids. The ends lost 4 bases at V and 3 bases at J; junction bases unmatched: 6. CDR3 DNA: TGTGCCAGCAGTTTTCCGGGACAGGGGGCTAAAGAGACCCAGTACTTC. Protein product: CASSFPGQGAKETQYF.

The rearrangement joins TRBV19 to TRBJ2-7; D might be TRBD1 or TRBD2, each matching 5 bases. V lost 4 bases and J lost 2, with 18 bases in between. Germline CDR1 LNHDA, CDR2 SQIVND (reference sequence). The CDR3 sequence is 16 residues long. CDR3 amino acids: CASSTGGRRPPYEQYF. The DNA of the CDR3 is TGTGCCAGTAGTACTGGGGGACGAAGGCCGCCCTACGAGCAGTACTTC.

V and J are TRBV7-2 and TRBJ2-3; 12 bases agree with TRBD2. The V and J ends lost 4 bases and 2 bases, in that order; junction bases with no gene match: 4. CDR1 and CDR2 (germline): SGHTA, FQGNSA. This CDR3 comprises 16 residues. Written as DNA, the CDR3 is TGTGCCAGCAGCTCACGACTAGCGGGGGACACAGATACGCAGTATTTT. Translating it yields CASSSRLAGDTDTQYF.

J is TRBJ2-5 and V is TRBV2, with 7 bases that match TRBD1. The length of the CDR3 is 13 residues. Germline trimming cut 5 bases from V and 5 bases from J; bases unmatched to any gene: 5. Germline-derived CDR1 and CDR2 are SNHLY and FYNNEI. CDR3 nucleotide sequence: TGTGCCAGCAGTCAACGCAGGGGGGAGACCCAGTACTTC. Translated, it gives CASSQRRGETQYF.

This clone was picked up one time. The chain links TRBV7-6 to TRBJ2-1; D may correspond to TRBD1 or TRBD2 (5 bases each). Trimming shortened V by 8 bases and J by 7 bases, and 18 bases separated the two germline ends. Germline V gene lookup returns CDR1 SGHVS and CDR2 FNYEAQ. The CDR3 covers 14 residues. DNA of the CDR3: TGTGCCAGCTCCCGGGACCCTAATACGAATGAGCAGTTCTTC. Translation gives CASSRDPNTNEQFF.

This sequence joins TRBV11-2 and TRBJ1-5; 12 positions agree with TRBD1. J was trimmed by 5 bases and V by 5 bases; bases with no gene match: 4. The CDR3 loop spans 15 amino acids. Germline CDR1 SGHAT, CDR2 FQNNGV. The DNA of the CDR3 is TGTGCCAGCAGCCCGGGACAGGGGGCGTATCAGCCCCAGCATTTT. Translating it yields CASSPGQGAYQPQHF.

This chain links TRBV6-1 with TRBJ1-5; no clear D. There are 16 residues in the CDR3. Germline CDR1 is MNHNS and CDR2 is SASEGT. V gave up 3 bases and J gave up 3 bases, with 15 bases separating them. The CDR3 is CASSDFGNRNNQPQHF. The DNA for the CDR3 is TGTGCCAGCAGTGACTTTGGCAATCGGAACAATCAGCCCCAGCATTTT.